This TCR beta chain was identified in a study of blood T cell repertoires in COVID-19. Overall study context: PBMCs, B-cell-depleted T cells, or T cells provided the cDNA or gDNA that made up the material.

This clone has just a few counts. Study processing details: How many nucleated cells were present was estimated from reference gene primer amplification. Profiling relied on immunoSEQ multiplex PCR, and the TCRdb table lists in-frame clones only, not all of them. V and J calls and clone size follow that table, whereas D and trimming were derived from the DNA. This table holds 150,000 or so clones, approximately 84% found once. The CDR3 consists of 13 residues. V lost 4 bases and J 3 bases, leaving 7 bases between the germline ends. CDR1 SNHLY and CDR2 FYNNEI come from the germline V gene. The chain uses TRBV2 and TRBJ1-5; D not certain. The source is a woman aged 60-75 years with acute or convalescent COVID-19. Material: peripheral blood. In nucleotides, the CDR3 is TGTGCCAGCAGTGCCAGATTCAATCAGCCCCAGCATTTT. The encoded protein is CASSARFNQPQHF.